This T cell receptor (beta chain) was captured by sequencing in a study of cytomegalovirus exposure and HLA in healthy donors (dated by TCRdb to about 2017). Concerning the study at large: According to an earlier analysis of 550 to 700 of the donors, about 179 million T cells yielded 95 million to 140 million unique TCR beta sequences and more than 250 Gb of sequence data. In a later analysis, previously published TCR beta repertoires from 500 to 750 donors were re-analyzed and high-resolution HLA genotyping was added so that TCR occurrence patterns could be studied. A later genetic analysis used genome-wide SNP genotypes for about three fifths of the roughly 700 donors, treating that subset as a discovery cohort. To predict cytomegalovirus infection status, the study brought together high-throughput TCR immunosequencing, statistical association of individual TCRs with disease status, and machine learning. The study used immunosequencing to profile the T cell repertoires of 666 subjects and linked those repertoires to cytomegalovirus serostatus. All discovery cohort repertoires had been generated on a single sequencing platform. Among about 390 genotyped donors of the cohort, an average of about 240,000 unique TCR beta nucleotide sequences were sequenced per donor, 15% to 20% of them non-productive. Roughly 300 gigabases of sequencing data and 78 million or so unique TCR sequences were included in an early release covering 550 to 800 HLA-typed donors. An earlier analysis of several hundred of the donors used high-throughput TCR beta sequencing to judge whether each TCR beta V gene segment behaved as functional or pseudogenic. Class I and class II HLA loci were covered by the typing at four-digit resolution. Along with the approximately 620-subject first cohort, a separate validation cohort of around 120 different subjects was used. Typing coverage varied by locus: roughly 620-640 donors for A, B, C, DRB1 and DQB1; 522 for DQA1; approximately 610 for DPA1; some 470 for DPB1. The genetic ancestry cluster associated with self-reported Caucasian donors included 81% of the roughly 380 genotyped donors. Donor age, sex, ethnicity and CMV serostatus were collected together with the repertoire data. Roughly 5 DR-DQ haplotypes were handled as single units for association and clustering, since linkage in the cohort was strong. Rather than using new phenotypic data, the later analysis identified candidate immune exposures from TCR beta sequences and from how often those sequences occurred across donors. The study was designed to test whether signatures of past pathogen exposure could be identified by cataloging public T cell receptors. Study-level results and caveats: In the study, around 150 TCR beta chains were listed as associated with cytomegalovirus. When HLA alleles, especially DR and DQ, strongly co-occurred, attributing TCR associations to individual alleles was difficult. A later analysis found that HLA-associated TCR beta chains were more clonally expanded and had lower generation probabilities than equally common non-associated chains. According to a later analysis, most CMV-associated TCR beta chains appeared to be HLA-restricted, and the HLA associations seemed to be driven largely by CMV exposure. According to the authors, the approach could potentially be generalized to other disease states and immunological phenotypes. Correlated functional status among segregating V segments might be attributable to linkage disequilibrium, but an unknown experimental factor could not be ruled out. A further reported finding was that TCR beta sequences accurately predicted the HLA-A and HLA-B alleles for most subjects in the first cohort. A later analysis found that TCR association rates varied across HLA loci, with DRB1 alleles showing the most associated TCRs and HLA-C alleles the fewest. Only TCR beta chains were sequenced in this cohort, and the absence of alpha or paired-chain data limited detectable features. Because HLA typing was unavailable for some donors at each locus, only the typed subset was used in association tests. Seventeen rarely observed V segments, including chromosome 9 orphons, were excluded from the earlier analysis of about 500 of the donors because counts were too low. In both the original and validation cohorts, the classifier was reported to diagnose cytomegalovirus status with high specificity and sensitivity. Compared with the approximately 600-donor mean, donors in an Asian-associated ancestry cluster had fewer N-insertions in productive TCRs, according to a later genetic analysis. Broadly in line with IMGT annotations, most TCR beta V segments showed up in productive rearrangements about 87% or about 30% of the time in an earlier analysis of 587 of the donors. A later analysis associated some 17,000 TCR beta sequences with specific HLA alleles at a false discovery rate of 0.05. In a later analysis, several top co-occurrence clusters were reported to appear linked to parvovirus B19, influenza, CMV and Epstein-Barr virus. Immune exposure information for the cohort was limited to CMV serostatus. Most TCR sequences were observed very rarely across donors, whereas some public TCRs were present in many individuals. V-gene and J-gene trimming of TCR beta chains was associated with a missense DCLRE1C variant in a later genetic analysis, and the association was replicated in an independent cohort. A cluster of highly shared sequence variants was judged likely to be a technical artifact of the sequencing pipeline. Sequencing depth was assumed to be roughly uniform across donors in the presence/absence analyses, though that assumption may not hold. In vitro tests confirmed that a few of the cytomegalovirus-associated TCR beta chains recognize cytomegalovirus antigens.

The cohort was made up of approximately 670 healthy bone marrow donors. Cohort members were all nominally healthy when sampled, although unrecorded immune exposures were likely present. The donor tested CMV seropositive and was one of the 289 seropositive cohort members. A peripheral blood sample was collected from each donor, and TCR beta sequencing was performed on peripheral blood mononuclear cells. The Qiagen DNeasy Blood Extraction Kit was used to extract genomic DNA from the blood cell samples. Note on this clone: It lacks a known antigen. Qualities for individual bases were not recorded, and no much larger clone is one base off.

Libraries were constructed by the immunoSEQ multiplex PCR assay. For the multiplex PCR, a mixture combining 60 forward primers for TCR Vbeta segments and 13 reverse primers for TCR Jbeta segments was used. Amplification of the CDR3 region of rearranged TCR beta genes was performed with a multiplex PCR assay on genomic DNA. On the Illumina HiSeq System, the amplified TCR beta libraries were sequenced as 87-base-pair reads. In the source study's methods: A later analysis tallied approximately 87 million unique TCR beta chains across the 640 or so repertoires, and around 12 million of those chains were shared by two or more donors. Raw reads were error-corrected and collapsed into unique sequences by a nearest-neighbor algorithm in which closely related sequences were merged to remove PCR and sequencing errors. To assign V, D and J gene segments, CDR3 sequences were aligned to IMGT reference sequences. For a sequence to be retained, a match of at least six nucleotides to both a V gene segment and a J gene segment was required. Rearrangements were classified as productive when the CDR3 lacked stop codons and remained in frame with V and J, and all other rearrangements were classified as non-productive. Following IMGT convention, CDR3 was defined as the stretch from the second conserved V-encoded cysteine up to the conserved J-encoded phenylalanine. Sequences without an unambiguous match to a single V gene segment were excluded from the earlier analysis of about 640 of the donors. In an earlier analysis of approximately 610 of the donors, V segments were called functional above 56.7% productive rearrangements and were called segregating when the between-donor standard deviation exceeded 5%. A statistical classification framework was developed to diagnose cytomegalovirus status using the catalog of TCR beta chain sequences. A later analysis assigned V and J genes by comparing TCR nucleotide sequences with IMGT/GENE-DB human TR gene sequences. In a later analysis, CDR3 sequences and most-parsimonious VDJ recombination scenarios were assigned using the TCRdist pipeline. In a later analysis, each TCR beta chain was defined by its CDR3 amino acid sequence together with its V-gene family, and reads lacking a unique V-gene family were excluded. A later analysis removed 592 highly shared, low-generation-probability nucleotide sequences to deal with suspected cross-contamination and a sequencing artifact. A later analysis calculated a clonal expansion index for each public chain from normalized within-repertoire ranks of inferred template counts. In a later analysis, generation probabilities were computed using a VDJ recombination model fitted to out-of-frame rearrangements, and the results were checked against IGoR. In a later analysis, hypergeometric tests were used to score TCR-TCR, TCR-HLA and TCR-CMV co-occurrence, with a repertoire-size bias correction applied to TCR pairs. To estimate false discovery rates, a later analysis permuted the HLA or CMV assignments 20 times. In a later analysis, co-occurring TCRs were grouped using DBSCAN, and TCRdist sequence similarity was added for clustering within HLA-allele-positive subsets. Co-occurrence clustering excluded repertoires with fewer than 30,000 or more than 120,000 public chains, plus five with anomalous nucleotide sharing. Drawn from immuneACCESS, this table holds only the in-frame rearrangements with V and J called that TCRdb kept. Clones are partly lost; checked studies trace under half to an unresolved V gene and leave the rest unexplained. The V and J calls and the clone size are those of that table, but D and trimming were determined from the DNA. This sample comprises some 120,000 clones, 65% to 80% of them detected only once. About 2.7% of the sample is taken by the ten largest.

The source of this sequence is a woman aged 40 to 55 in good health and CMV-seropositive. Sequenced: PBMCs.

The nucleotides read TGCGCCAGCAGCTTGGATCCTGGCATGAACACTGAAGCTTTCTTT. The translation is CASSLDPGMNTEAFF. This sequence uses TRBV5-1 and TRBJ1-1, with the D gene call left open. From the cysteine through the phenylalanine, the CDR3 covers 15 amino acids. Left in the record is the CDR3 DNA by itself, 45 bases read in frame from the first base. Taken from the germline V gene, the CDR1 and CDR2 loops are SGHRS and YFSETQ. At the junction V is shortened by 0 bases and J by 0 bases, with 9 bases in between. Outside the CDR3, residues come from the reference TRBV5-1 and TRBJ1-1 proteins, so the full variable domain is: KAGVTQTPRYLIKTRGQQVTLSCSPISGHRSVSWYQQTPGQGLQFLFEYFSETQRNKGNFPGRFSGRQFSNSRSEMNVSTLELGDSALYLCASSLDPGMNTEAFFGQGTRLTVV.